The entry below describes one T cell receptor beta chain. Its specificity is not known. The source of the sample is a study of OX40 agonist ivuxolimab in advanced cancers. Across the study: With ivuxolimab, an agonistic anti-OX40 (CD134) antibody, patients were treated. Patients undergoing dose escalation presented with hepatocellular carcinoma, melanoma, renal cell or head and neck cancer. One hepatocellular carcinoma and a couple of cutaneous melanoma patients partially responded. Study results and limitations: CD4+ and CD8+ blood T cells expanded clonally by week 6 at 0.1 to 3.0 mg/kg.

CDR3 length equals 16 residues. Germline V lookup: CDR1 MDHEN, CDR2 SYDVKM. V lost 5 bases to trimming and J lost 0 bases, with 14 bases between them. TCRdb's copy holds only in-frame clones and misses some; the assay was immunoSEQ multiplex PCR. Of around 78,000 clones in the sample, around 87% were seen once. This receptor was identified in an adult with an advanced solid tumor such as melanoma, head and neck, liver or kidney cancer. V gene TRBV28 combines with J gene TRBJ1-3; no reliable D call. The sample was CD4+ or CD8+ T cells sorted from blood, taken in a trial of the OX40 agonist ivuxolimab. CDR3 loop: CASSTRLRSSGNTIYF. Here the CDR3 DNA reads TGTGCCAGCAGTACGAGACTCAGGAGCTCTGGAAACACCATATATTTT. Combining the CDR3 with reference TRBV28 and TRBJ1-3 gives the whole variable domain DVKVTQSSRYLVKRTGEKVFLECVQDMDHENMFWYRQDPGLGLRLIYFSYDVKMKEKGDIPEGYSVSREKKERFSLILESASTNQTSMYLCASSTRLRSSGNTIYFGEGSWLTVV.